A single sample is the source of the 25 T cell receptor beta chains below, sequenced in a study of blood T cell repertoires in COVID-19. Repertoires were generated with immunoSEQ multiplex PCR, while TCRdb's copy carries only in-frame clones and drops some. The data hold about 160,000 clones, with approximately 82% observed a single time. The sample taken for sequencing was PBMCs or T cells enriched from blood (not recorded which). The receptors here all came from a man aged 55 to 70 who had recovered from COVID-19.

DNA of the CDR3: TGTGCCAGCAGCCAAGACGATTCACCCCTCCACTTT. Its translation is CASSQDDSPLHF. The chain recombines TRBV4-2 with TRBJ1-6, with D hard to call. The CDR3 runs to 12 residues. Germline V gene data show CDR1 as LGHNA and CDR2 as YNFKEQ. The V and J ends lost 0 bases and 8 bases respectively, with 2 bases between them.

This clone was seen just once. The V and J genes are TRBV18 and TRBJ1-6; a possible D gene is TRBD1 (5 bases). This CDR3 spans 15 amino acids. Germline assignment: CDR1 KGHSH and CDR2 LQKENI. Trimming removed 2 bases at V and 10 bases at J, with 15 bases between. The CDR3 coding sequence is TGTGCCAGCTCACCAGGGGGAGGAAACCCATCACCCCTCCACTTT. It yields the protein CASSPGGGNPSPLHF.

V usage is TRBV19 and J usage is TRBJ1-5; 8 bases match TRBD1. The CDR3 contains 15 residues. Germline CDR1 and CDR2: LNHDA and SQIVND (reference sequence). V gave up 10 bases and J gave up 1 base; unmatched junction bases: 9. CDR3 loop: CATKTGVLSNQPQHF. The CDR3 DNA is TGTGCCACTAAGACAGGGGTCTTGAGCAATCAGCCCCAGCATTTT.

V and J are TRBV28 and TRBJ2-4, with 7 bases fitting TRBD1. V was pared by 5 bases and J by 0 bases, with 7 bases of the junction left unmatched. CDR3 length: 16 residues. Germline V gene data show CDR1 as MDHEN and CDR2 as SYDVKM. As DNA, the CDR3 is TGTGCCAGCAGTCGAGGGGGACAGCCAGCCAAAAACATTCAGTACTTC. It codes for CASSRGGQPAKNIQYF. Drawing the rest from reference TRBV28 and TRBJ2-4, the complete variable domain is DVKVTQSSRYLVKRTGEKVFLECVQDMDHENMFWYRQDPGLGLRLIYFSYDVKMKEKGDIPEGYSVSREKKERFSLILESASTNQTSMYLCASSRGGQPAKNIQYFGAGTRLSVL.

This chain joins TRBV5-5 and TRBJ2-1, with unresolved D. V dropped 4 bases and J dropped 5 bases, with 13 bases sitting between them. Germline CDR1 and CDR2: SGHKS and YYEKEE (reference sequence). CDR3 length equals 14 residues. The CDR3 loop is CASSADLTNNEQFF. Written as DNA, the CDR3 is TGTGCCAGCAGCGCCGACTTAACGAACAATGAGCAGTTCTTC.

The CDR3 loop reads CATSDSEGAAEKLFF. CDR3 bases: TGTGCCACCAGTGATTCGGAGGGGGCGGCGGAAAAACTGTTTTTT. This chain links TRBV24-1 with TRBJ1-4; 7 bases are a match to TRBD1. Germline CDR1 reads KGHDR; CDR2 reads SFDVKD. J was trimmed by 8 bases and V by 2 bases; bases with no gene match: 7. The CDR3 runs 15 residues.

The chain is built from TRBV27 and TRBJ2-1, with a weak D call TRBD2 (5 bases). The germline V gene encodes CDR1 MNHEY and CDR2 SMNVEV (reference sequence). V was pared by 2 bases and J by 2 bases, with 7 bases between. The CDR3 is 14 residues long. The CDR3 bases are TGTGCCAGCAGTTTAAGCGGACCCTACAATGAGCAGTTCTTC. As protein: CASSLSGPYNEQFF.

The chain joins TRBV7-9 to TRBJ2-7; perhaps TRBD2 as D (6 bases). There are 12 residues in the CDR3. CDR1 SEHNR and CDR2 FQNEAQ come from the germline V gene (reference sequence). Deletions cut 1 base from V and 7 bases from J, with 8 bases between. The CDR3 sequence: CASSLVGTEQYF. As DNA, the CDR3 is TGTGCCAGCAGCTTAGTGGGGACTGAGCAGTACTTC.

The chain has TRBV3-1 (or the pseudogene TRBV3-2) and TRBJ1-2; D possibly corresponds to TRBD1 (5 bases). Germline V CDR1 and CDR2: LGHDT, YNNKEL (reference sequence). V lost 0 bases to trimming and J lost 4 bases, with 9 bases between them. This CDR3 is 14 amino acids long. The CDR3 bases are TGTGCCAGCAGCCAAGAGGAGGGGCTCTATGGCTACACCTTC. This sequence encodes CASSQEEGLYGYTF.

The chain has TRBV7-3 and TRBJ2-3; D is possibly TRBD1 (5 bases). Germline V gene data show CDR1 as SGHTA and CDR2 as FQGTGA. Trimming cost V 2 bases and J 5 bases, with 5 bases left between them. This CDR3 contains 12 residues. For the CDR3, the DNA is TGTGCCAGCAGCTTACAGGGAGATACGCAGTATTTT. Translating it yields CASSLQGDTQYF. The complete variable domain, with remaining parts taken from reference TRBV7-3 and TRBJ2-3, reads GAGVSQTPSNKVTEKGKYVELRCDPISGHTALYWYRQSLGQGPEFLIYFQGTGAADDSGLPNDRFFAVRPEGSVSTLKIQRTERGDSAVYLCASSLQGDTQYFGPGTRLTVL.

J is TRBJ1-2 and V is TRBV28; D is perhaps TRBD1 (5 bases). This CDR3 has 16 residues. The V gene lost 8 bases and the J gene lost 3 bases, with 22 bases spanning the gap. Germline CDR1 is MDHEN and CDR2 is SYDVKM. The CDR3 sequence is CASQSFSAREDYGYTF. The DNA for the CDR3 is TGTGCCAGCCAGTCCTTCTCAGCCAGGGAGGACTATGGCTACACCTTC.

This clone was detected a few times. CDR3 in amino acids: CASSSVTSEQYF. The CDR3 bases are TGTGCCAGCAGCTCTGTCACTTCCGAGCAGTACTTC. The chain combines TRBV5-4 with TRBJ2-7, with D hard to call. The V and J ends lost 3 bases and 6 bases respectively, with 10 bases between them. Germline V gene data show CDR1 as SGHNT and CDR2 as YYREEE (reference sequence). CDR3 length: 12 residues.

The chain combines TRBV30 with TRBJ2-2; D unclear. The CDR3 has 15 amino acids. Germline CDR1 GTSNPN, CDR2 SVGIG (reference sequence). V dropped 8 bases and J dropped 0 bases, with 16 bases sitting between them. This chain's CDR3 is CAPKRELPNTGELFF. In DNA form, the CDR3 reads TGTGCCCCAAAGCGAGAGCTGCCGAACACCGGGGAGCTGTTTTTT.

The J gene is TRBJ1-4, the V gene TRBV27, with D unresolved. This CDR3 region has 14 residues. Trimming took off 4 bases at V and 13 bases at J, with 19 bases between the two ends. Germline values: CDR1 MNHEY, CDR2 SMNVEV (reference sequence). The CDR3 loop reads CASSSDYRTVRLFF. The CDR3 bases are TGTGCCAGCAGTTCAGATTATCGGACTGTGAGACTGTTTTTT. Supplemented by reference TRBV27 and TRBJ1-4, the full variable domain reads EAQVTQNPRYLITVTGKKLTVTCSQNMNHEYMSWYRQDPGLGLRQIYYSMNVEVTDKGDVPEGYKVSRKEKRNFPLILESPSPNQTSLYFCASSSDYRTVRLFFGSGTQLSVL.

The CDR3 coding sequence is TGTGCCAGCAGTGCCGGGACTAGCGGGAGCAATGAGCAGTTCTTC. Amino acid sequence: CASSAGTSGSNEQFF. The V gene is TRBV27, the J gene TRBJ2-1, with 14 bases matching TRBD2. The CDR3 covers 15 residues. Germline V gene data show CDR1 as MNHEY and CDR2 as SMNVEV (reference sequence). Trimming took 5 bases from V and 6 from J; bases not matched to a gene: 3.

This clone was found a few times. This chain uses TRBV4-1 with TRBJ2-3; 8 bases map to TRBD2. J was trimmed by 2 bases and V by 2 bases; bases with no gene match: 3. Looked up from germline, CDR1 is MGHRA and CDR2 is YSYEKL. This CDR3 region has 15 residues. The CDR3 loop is CASSQLLAVTDTQYF. The CDR3 DNA follows: TGCGCCAGCAGCCAACTACTAGCGGTCACAGATACGCAGTATTTT.

This chain uses TRBV6-5 with TRBJ2-3, with unresolved D. V was clipped by 6 bases and J by 0 bases, with 7 bases between them. Per germline, CDR1 MNHEY and CDR2 SVGAGI. The CDR3 runs 13 residues. Here the CDR3 reads CASRSRSTDTQYF. CDR3 in DNA: TGTGCCAGCAGGTCGCGGAGCACAGATACGCAGTATTTT.

This clone was counted once. The chain uses TRBV28 and TRBJ2-7; 13 bases map to TRBD2. The CDR3 contains 15 residues. Germline V CDR1 and CDR2: MDHEN, SYDVKM. Trimming at V came to 6 bases and at J to 5 bases, leaving 7 bases not matched to a gene. For the CDR3, the DNA is TGTGCCAGCAGCCCCCTGACTAGCGGGGGGAACGAGCAGTACTTC. Residues: CASSPLTSGGNEQYF.

CDR3 sequence (DNA): TGTGCCAGCAGCGTAGATCCGGGGTCCTATAATTCACCCCTCCACTTT. Translation: CASSVDPGSYNSPLHF. V gene TRBV9 combines with J gene TRBJ1-6; D gene unclear. The CDR3 consists of 16 residues. Trimming took 0 bases from V and 1 from J, leaving 8 bases between them. Germline-derived CDR1 and CDR2 are SGDLS and YYNGEE.

The chain joins TRBV27 to TRBJ1-2; TRBD1 might be the D (5 bases). The CDR3 totals 13 residues. The V gene lost 5 bases and the J gene lost 5 bases, with 12 bases spanning the gap. Germline V gives CDR1 MNHEY, CDR2 SMNVEV (reference sequence). The CDR3 reads CASSRSGGYGYTF. The CDR3 nucleotides are TGTGCCAGCAGTAGGTCCGGGGGGTATGGCTACACCTTC.

The chain couples TRBV9 to TRBJ2-1; tentatively, D is TRBD2 (7 bases). CDR1 is SGDLS and CDR2 is YYNGEE in the germline V gene. This CDR3 spans 15 amino acids. V gave up 0 bases and J gave up 4 bases, with 11 bases separating them. The CDR3 region has the DNA TGTGCCAGCAGCGTAGAAGCGGGACAATACAATGAGCAGTTCTTC. It specifies CASSVEAGQYNEQFF.

This rearrangement joins TRBV9 to TRBJ2-7, with 9 positions matching TRBD2. CDR1 SGDLS and CDR2 YYNGEE come from the germline V gene. The CDR3 totals 16 residues. Trimming took 0 bases from V and 3 from J; bases not matched to a gene: 7. CDR3 coding DNA: TGTGCCAGCAGCGTAGAGCCTAGCGGGACTATCTACGAGCAGTACTTC. It yields the protein CASSVEPSGTIYEQYF.

The V and J genes are TRBV2 and TRBJ1-6; D remains unclear. Deletions cut 8 bases from V and 7 bases from J, with 15 bases between. There are 14 residues in the CDR3. CDR1 and CDR2 (germline): SNHLY, FYNNEI. In nucleotides, the CDR3 is TGTGCCAGCGGAAACAGTAGATCGAATTCACCCCTCCACTTT. Residues: CASGNSRSNSPLHF.

The J gene is TRBJ1-2, the V gene TRBV2, with 7 bases fitting TRBD1. The germline gives CDR1 SNHLY, CDR2 FYNNEI. The CDR3 has 16 residues. Trimming at V came to 8 bases and at J to 4 bases, leaving 16 bases not matched to a gene. As DNA, the CDR3 is TGTGCCAGCGATAACGACCAGGGGGTTAGAAGCTATGGCTACACCTTC. Translation gives CASDNDQGVRSYGYTF.

The J gene is TRBJ1-1, the V gene TRBV7-2; 8 bases match TRBD1. The CDR3 loop spans 15 amino acids. The V gene's germline CDR1 is SGHTA and CDR2 FQGNSA. Losses at the gene ends were 4 bases for V and 3 bases for J; bases not matched to a gene: 7. This chain's CDR3 is CASSYRTGRDTEAFF. The DNA for the CDR3 is TGTGCCAGCAGCTACCGGACAGGGAGGGACACTGAAGCTTTCTTT.